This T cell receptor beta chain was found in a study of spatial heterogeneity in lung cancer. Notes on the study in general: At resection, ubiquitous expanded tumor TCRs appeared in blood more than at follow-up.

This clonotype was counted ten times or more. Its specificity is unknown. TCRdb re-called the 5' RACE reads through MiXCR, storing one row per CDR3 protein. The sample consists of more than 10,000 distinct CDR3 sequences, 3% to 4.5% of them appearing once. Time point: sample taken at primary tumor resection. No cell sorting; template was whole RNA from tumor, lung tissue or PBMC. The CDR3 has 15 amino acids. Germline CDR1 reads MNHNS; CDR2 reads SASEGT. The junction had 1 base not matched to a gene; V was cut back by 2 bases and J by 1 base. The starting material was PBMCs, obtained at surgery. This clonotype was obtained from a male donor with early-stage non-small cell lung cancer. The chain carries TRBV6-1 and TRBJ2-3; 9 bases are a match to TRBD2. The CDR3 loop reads CASSERLAGTDTQYF. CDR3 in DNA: TGTGCCAGCAGTGAACGACTAGCGGGCACAGATACGCAGTATTTT.